The clone carrying this TCR beta chain was seen ten or more times. Its specificity is not known. TCRdb fed the 5' RACE reads into MiXCR, producing one record per CDR3 protein. The table records hundreds of thousands of distinct CDR3 sequences, approximately 15% of them present only once. The sample belongs to a study of T-cell memory formation after mild COVID-19. The CDR3 totals 13 residues. Germline-derived CDR1 and CDR2 are SGHTA and FQGNSA. V dropped 5 bases and J dropped 6 bases, with 11 bases sitting between them. General study points: Several responding clones turned up in pre-infection memory, indicating that cross-reactive memory may have taken part. Clones that contracted clustered mainly in CM and EM if CD4+ and in EMRA if CD8+. Second-wave clones with a day 37 peak had unconfirmed SARS-CoV-2 specificity.

This sequence joins TRBV7-2 and TRBJ2-1; D gene uncertain. This receptor was identified in a man in his late teens or twenties who had mild COVID-19 (a few samples of this study predate the infection). Cell type and time point are not known. Sequencing was done on a sample of PBMCs or a T cell subset sorted from them (not recorded which). DNA of the CDR3: TGTGCCAGCAGCCCCTTTAGTATCAATGAGCAGTTCTTC. It is translated as CASSPFSINEQFF. The full variable domain, its missing parts supplied by reference TRBV7-2 and TRBJ2-1, is GAGVSQSPSNKVTEKGKDVELRCDPISGHTALYWYRQSLGQGLEFLIYFQGNSAPDKSGLPSDRFSAERTGGSVSTLTIQRTQQEDSAVYLCASSPFSINEQFFGPGTRLTVL.